These T cell receptor beta chains were read from a single sample in a study of Graves' ophthalmopathy and Graves' hyperthyroidism. Each CDR3 protein is one row after TCRdb ran MiXCR on the multiplex PCR reads. The profile shows almost 750,000 distinct CDR3 sequences, 40% of them singletons. Material: peripheral blood. These receptors were obtained from an adult man with Graves' ophthalmopathy. Each CDR3 is given with its conserved first and last residue. The order of the fields is clone size, D gene, J gene, V gene, CDR3 protein, CDR3 DNA. The D gene is left open where the match is weak. Not all rows give a size; the values are once, few, many and, for expanded clones, a class.

many,NA,TRBJ1-1,TRBV6-6,CASGWTEAFF,TGTGCCAGCGGTTGGACTGAAGCTTTCTTT
NA,NA,TRBJ1-4,TRBV9,CASSVGGRPNEKLFF,TGTGCCAGCAGCGTAGGAGGGAGGCCTAATGAAAAACTGTTTTTT
many,NA,TRBJ2-7,TRBV2,CASRGHYEQYF,TGTGCCAGCAGGGGACACTACGAGCAGTACTTC
NA,NA,TRBJ2-6,TRBV7-9,CASSLEWGTGANVLTF,TGTGCCAGCAGCTTAGAGTGGGGTACTGGGGCCAACGTCCTGACTTTC
many,NA,TRBJ2-7,TRBV19,CASSNGGPSYEQYF,TGTGCCAGTAGCAACGGGGGGCCAAGCTACGAGCAGTACTTC
few,NA,TRBJ2-7,TRBV15,CATKGSTLGPTVSYEQYF,TGTGCCACCAAGGGTAGTACGCTAGGGCCTACAGTCTCCTACGAGCAGTACTTC
few,NA,TRBJ2-5,TRBV10-2,CASSEGSGYQETQYF,TGTGCCAGCAGTGAGGGATCGGGGTACCAAGAGACCCAGTACTTC
NA,TRBD1,TRBJ2-5,TRBV20-1,CSAMETGGVWETQYF,TGCAGTGCTATGGAGACAGGGGGCGTCTGGGAGACCCAGTACTTC
NA,NA,TRBJ1-2,TRBV15,CATSRGTASLSGYTF,TGTGCCACCAGCAGAGGGACAGCCTCTCTTTCGGGCTACACCTTC
NA,NA,TRBJ2-7,TRBV2,CASSGSGTYYEQYF,TGTGCCAGCAGTGGGTCAGGGACATATTACGAGCAGTACTTC
NA,NA,TRBJ1-5,TRBV10-2,CASSESRLETQHF,TGCGCCAGCAGTGAGTCGAGGCTGGAGACCCAGCATTTT
NA,NA,TRBJ2-7,TRBV5-4,CASSQEISHPRPYEQYF,TGTGCCAGCAGCCAAGAAATCAGTCATCCGCGTCCCTACGAGCAGTACTTC
many,NA,TRBJ1-2,TRBV5-1,CASSYIPGAGGYTF,TGCGCCAGCAGTTACATCCCGGGGGCAGGTGGCTACACCTTC
NA,TRBD2,TRBJ2-5,TRBV29-1,CSVVWRSGGAGETQYF,TGCAGCGTTGTGTGGAGAAGCGGGGGGGCTGGGGAGACCCAGTACTTC
many,NA,TRBJ1-4,TRBV20-1,CSARFSTNEKLFF,TGCAGTGCTAGGTTCAGCACTAATGAAAAACTGTTTTTT
NA,TRBD1,TRBJ2-5,TRBV29-1,CSVDDRVLETQYF,TGCAGCGTAGACGACAGGGTATTGGAGACCCAGTACTTC
few,TRBD1,TRBJ1-2,TRBV20-1,CSASWNRGHGYTF,TGCAGTGCTAGTTGGAACAGGGGCCATGGCTACACCTTC
many,NA,TRBJ1-1,TRBV11-2,CASSRASRREAFF,TGTGCCAGCAGCCGTGCGTCCCGACGAGAAGCTTTCTTT
many,NA,TRBJ1-2,TRBV25-1,CASGGGYDFGYTF,TGTGCCTCTGGGGGGGGCTACGACTTTGGCTACACCTTC
NA,TRBD1,TRBJ2-7,TRBV5-1,CASSLVYRDRGHEQYF,TGCGCCAGCAGCTTGGTCTACCGGGACAGGGGACACGAGCAGTACTTC
few,NA,TRBJ2-5,TRBV7-9,CASSFAEIQETQYF,TGTGCCAGCAGCTTCGCAGAGATTCAAGAGACCCAGTACTTC
NA,TRBD2,TRBJ2-3,TRBV2,CASSSPSGVGDTQYF,TGTGCCAGCAGTTCTCCTAGCGGAGTGGGGGATACGCAGTATTTT
NA,NA,TRBJ1-1,TRBV20-1,CSAKRFGGTINMNTEAFF,TGCAGTGCCAAGCGATTTGGCGGGACTATTAACATGAACACTGAAGCTTTCTTT
NA,NA,TRBJ2-7,TRBV10-3,CAISESRASDEQYF,TGTGCCATCAGTGAATCCAGGGCATCTGACGAGCAGTACTTC
few,NA,TRBJ1-5,TRBV19,CASRLTGGDQPQHF,TGTGCCAGTAGGCTGACAGGAGGAGATCAGCCCCAGCATTTT
NA,NA,TRBJ1-1,TRBV20-1,CSAFGTRTEAFF,TGCAGTGCTTTCGGGACCCGCACTGAAGCTTTCTTT
many,NA,TRBJ1-2,TRBV5-1,CASSLNSPSDGYTF,TGCGCCAGCAGCTTGAACAGCCCTAGCGATGGCTACACCTTC
NA,TRBD1,TRBJ1-4,TRBV7-2,CASSQDPGTGSEKLFF,TGCGCCAGCAGCCAAGATCCAGGGACAGGGTCCGAAAAACTGTTTTTT
NA,TRBD1,TRBJ1-5,TRBV20-1,CSARVQGAIYQPQHF,TGCAGTGCTAGAGTACAGGGGGCCATCTACCAGCCCCAGCATTTT
NA,TRBD2,TRBJ2-3,TRBV15,CATSRGGTFGTDTQYF,TGTGCCACCAGCAGGGGAGGGACCTTTGGCACAGATACGCAGTATTTT
NA,TRBD1,TRBJ1-1,TRBV20-1,CSARKPGTGNRDTEAFF,TGCAGTGCTAGGAAGCCCGGGACAGGGAATAGGGACACTGAAGCTTTCTTT